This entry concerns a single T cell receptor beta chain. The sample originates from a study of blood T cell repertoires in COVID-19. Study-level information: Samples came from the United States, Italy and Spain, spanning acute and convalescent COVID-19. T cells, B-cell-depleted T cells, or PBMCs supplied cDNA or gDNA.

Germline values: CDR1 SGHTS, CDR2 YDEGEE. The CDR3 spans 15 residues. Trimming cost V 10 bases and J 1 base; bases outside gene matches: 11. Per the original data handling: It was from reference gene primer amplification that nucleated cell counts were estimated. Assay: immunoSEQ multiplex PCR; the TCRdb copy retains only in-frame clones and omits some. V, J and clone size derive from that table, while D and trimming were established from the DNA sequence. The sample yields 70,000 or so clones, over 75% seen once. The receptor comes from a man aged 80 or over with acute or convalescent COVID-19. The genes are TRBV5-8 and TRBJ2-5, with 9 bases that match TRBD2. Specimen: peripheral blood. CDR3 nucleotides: TGTGCCGGACGGGCGCGGACTAGCGCCCAAGAGACCCAGTACTTC. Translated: CAGRARTSAQETQYF.